This is a list of T cell receptor beta chains from one sample in a study of cytomegalovirus exposure and HLA in healthy donors. Here immunoSEQ multiplex PCR was the method, and the copy in TCRdb shows in-frame clones only, minus some. Of over 75,000 clones listed, over 70% are singletons. The sample was PBMCs. These receptors were collected from a man aged 50-60 years in good health and CMV-seropositive. CDR3s include the opening cysteine and the closing phenylalanine or tryptophan. Fields, in order: D gene, V gene, clone size, J gene, CDR3 protein, CDR3 DNA. The D gene is left open where the match is weak. Clone size appears in some rows only: once, few, many, or a class for an expanded clone.

NA	TRBV13	NA	TRBJ1-1	CASSPRTEGNTEAFF	TGTGCCAGCAGCCCAAGGACAGAAGGAAACACTGAAGCTTTCTTT
NA	TRBV5-1	NA	TRBJ2-3	CASSFSDGTDTQYF	TGCGCCAGCAGCTTTAGCGACGGCACAGATACGCAGTATTTT
TRBD1	TRBV19	NA	TRBJ1-1	CASSIGGQGSTEAFF	TGTGCCAGTAGTATAGGGGGACAGGGAAGCACTGAAGCTTTCTTT
NA	TRBV15	NA	TRBJ1-5	CATSRDRGSNQPQHF	TGTGCCACCAGCAGAGACAGGGGAAGCAATCAGCCCCAGCATTTT
TRBD2	TRBV13	NA	TRBJ2-3	CASSRTGGPDTQYF	TGTGCCAGCAGCCGGACGGGGGGTCCAGATACGCAGTATTTT
NA	TRBV7-9	NA	TRBJ1-1	CASSLAETANTEAFF	TGTGCCAGCAGCTTAGCTGAGACAGCGAACACTGAAGCTTTCTTT
NA	TRBV7-9	NA	TRBJ2-7	CASSFAGDEQYF	TGTGCCAGCAGCTTCGCAGGGGACGAGCAGTACTTC
TRBD1	TRBV5-4	NA	TRBJ1-6	CASSLASGGDSPLHF	TGTGCCAGCAGCTTGGCGTCAGGGGGAGATTCACCCCTCCACTTT
NA	TRBV7-9	NA	TRBJ1-1	CASRGEDTEAFF	TGTGCCAGCAGGGGGGAGGACACTGAAGCTTTCTTT
NA	TRBV4-3	NA	TRBJ1-6	CASSPVGVSYNSPLHF	TGCGCCAGCAGCCCAGTAGGGGTATCCTATAATTCACCCCTCCACTTT
TRBD1	TRBV6-1	NA	TRBJ1-2	CASSPGQGAGYGYTF	TGTGCCAGCAGTCCAGGACAGGGGGCAGGATATGGCTACACCTTC
NA	TRBV19	NA	TRBJ1-2	CASSINSLPIYGYTF	TGTGCCAGTAGTATCAACAGTCTGCCGATCTATGGCTACACCTTC
NA	TRBV4-3	NA	TRBJ2-3	CASSQSGWRDISDTQYF	TGCGCCAGCAGCCAAAGCGGGTGGAGGGATATATCAGATACGCAGTATTTT
NA	TRBV21-1	few	TRBJ2-1	CASSTPWRQQGIQVDEQFF	TGTGCCAGCAGCACCCCCTGGCGGCAACAGGGAATCCAGGTCGATGAGCAGTTCTTC
NA	TRBV18	NA	TRBJ2-5	CASSSAGLSSETQYF	TGTGCCAGCTCAAGTGCAGGATTATCAAGTGAGACCCAGTACTTC
TRBD1	TRBV28	few	TRBJ2-7	CASSRTGGSYEQYF	TGTGCCAGCAGTCGGACAGGGGGCTCTTACGAGCAGTACTTC
NA	TRBV9	NA	TRBJ1-4	CASSSRGGADLNEKLFF	TGTGCCAGCAGCTCCCGGGGGGGTGCGGACCTTAATGAAAAACTGTTTTTT
TRBD1	TRBV18	NA	TRBJ1-5	CASSTGQVPQPQHF	TGTGCCAGCTCAACAGGACAGGTTCCTCAGCCCCAGCATTTT
TRBD1	TRBV28	NA	TRBJ1-3	CASSLLQGAGNTIYF	TGTGCCAGCAGTTTATTACAGGGGGCTGGAAACACCATATATTTT
TRBD1	TRBV19	NA	TRBJ2-7	CATGQGILGEQYF	TGTGCCACGGGACAGGGGATATTAGGCGAGCAGTACTTC
NA	TRBV6-1	NA	TRBJ1-5	CASLNLLNSNQPQHF	TGTGCCAGCCTAAATCTTCTTAATAGCAATCAGCCCCAGCATTTT
TRBD2	TRBV7-9	once	TRBJ2-5	CSSSVGGDLGETQYF	TGTTCCAGCAGCGTCGGGGGGGATTTAGGGGAGACCCAGTACTTC
NA	TRBV20-1	NA	TRBJ2-1	CSASTGEQFF	TGCAGTGCTAGTACCGGGGAGCAGTTCTTC
TRBD1	TRBV19	NA	TRBJ1-2	CASSETGTGYGYTF	TGTGCCAGTAGTGAGACCGGGACAGGCTATGGCTACACCTTC
NA	TRBV19	once	TRBJ2-2	CASSIYEVTGELFF	TGTGCCAGTAGTATCTACGAAGTCACCGGGGAGCTGTTTTTT
TRBD1	TRBV6-5	NA	TRBJ2-1	CASSSDRGNEQFF	TGTGCCAGCAGTTCGGACAGGGGGAATGAGCAGTTCTTC
NA	TRBV5-1	NA	TRBJ2-5	CASSLVTVQETQYF	TGCGCCAGCAGCTTGGTGACAGTACAAGAGACCCAGTACTTC
NA	TRBV14	NA	TRBJ1-6	CASSLLYNSPLHF	TGTGCCAGCAGCCTACTGTACAATTCACCCCTCCACTTT
TRBD1	TRBV6-1	NA	TRBJ1-1	CASSDIQGAEAFF	TGTGCCAGCAGTGATATACAGGGGGCAGAAGCTTTCTTT
TRBD2	TRBV10-2	NA	TRBJ2-3	CASSVVGGAEGTQYF	TGCGCCAGCAGTGTAGTCGGGGGGGCCGAGGGTACGCAGTATTTT
TRBD1	TRBV27	once	TRBJ1-5	CGRRHDRGARPQHF	TGTGGCAGAAGACACGACAGGGGAGCTCGGCCCCAGCATTTT
TRBD2	TRBV9	NA	TRBJ2-7	CASSVGGGFSEQYF	TGTGCCAGCAGCGTAGGGGGGGGGTTTTCCGAGCAGTACTTC
NA	TRBV19	once	TRBJ2-2	CASRAGASNTGELFF	TGTGCCAGTAGGGCAGGGGCTTCGAACACCGGGGAGCTGTTTTTT
TRBD2	TRBV6-5	NA	TRBJ2-7	CASSYGLVSVGEQYF	TGTGCCAGCAGTTACGGACTAGTTTCAGTCGGCGAGCAGTACTTC
TRBD1	TRBV7-6	few	TRBJ1-1	CASSPDRGGTEAFF	TGTGCCAGCAGCCCCGACAGGGGAGGGACTGAAGCTTTCTTT
NA	TRBV13	NA	TRBJ2-4	CASSSMEVKNIQYF	TGTGCCAGCAGCTCAATGGAGGTGAAAAACATTCAGTACTTC
TRBD1	TRBV6-1	NA	TRBJ1-1	CASSVDRDAFF	TGTGCCAGCAGTGTGGACAGGGATGCTTTCTTT
NA	TRBV27	NA	TRBJ2-3	CASSSPTGFRLDTQYF	TGTGCCAGCAGTTCCCCTACAGGGTTTAGGCTAGATACGCAGTATTTT
TRBD1	TRBV5-1	NA	TRBJ1-1	CASSYGQGNTEAFF	TGCGCCAGCAGCTACGGACAGGGGAACACTGAAGCTTTCTTT
NA	TRBV9	NA	TRBJ2-3	CASNTGSQADTQYF	TGTGCCAGCAACACAGGGTCACAGGCAGATACGCAGTATTTT
NA	TRBV11-1	NA	TRBJ2-3	CASSLGGQSTDTQYF	TGTGCCAGCAGCTTGGGGGGGCAAAGCACAGATACGCAGTATTTT
NA	TRBV5-1	NA	TRBJ1-1	CASSPNTGWDTEAFF	TGCGCCAGCAGCCCTAATACAGGATGGGACACTGAAGCTTTCTTT
TRBD2	TRBV6-5	NA	TRBJ2-7	CASSSTSGGIYEQYF	TGTGCCAGCAGTTCTACTAGCGGGGGGATCTACGAGCAGTACTTC
TRBD1	TRBV7-9	NA	TRBJ1-5	CASSHDRGPLQPQHF	TGTGCCAGCAGTCACGACAGGGGCCCCCTTCAGCCCCAGCATTTT
NA	TRBV7-3	NA	TRBJ1-1	CASSLDRGASESF	TGTGCCAGCAGCTTAGATCGGGGGGCTTCCGAAAGCTTT
TRBD1	TRBV7-3	few	TRBJ2-1	CASSLSGTGTWNEQFF	TGTGCCAGCAGCTTAAGCGGGACAGGGACGTGGAATGAGCAGTTCTTC
TRBD1	TRBV10-3	few	TRBJ1-5	CAISAQAKGETGGYFESGQPQHF	TGTGCCATCAGTGCCCAGGCCAAGGGGGAGACAGGGGGTTACTTTGAGTCAGGTCAGCCCCAGCATTTT
NA	TRBV6-1	NA	TRBJ2-1	CASSLLVLNEQFF	TGTGCCAGCAGCCTCCTGGTCCTAAATGAGCAGTTCTTC